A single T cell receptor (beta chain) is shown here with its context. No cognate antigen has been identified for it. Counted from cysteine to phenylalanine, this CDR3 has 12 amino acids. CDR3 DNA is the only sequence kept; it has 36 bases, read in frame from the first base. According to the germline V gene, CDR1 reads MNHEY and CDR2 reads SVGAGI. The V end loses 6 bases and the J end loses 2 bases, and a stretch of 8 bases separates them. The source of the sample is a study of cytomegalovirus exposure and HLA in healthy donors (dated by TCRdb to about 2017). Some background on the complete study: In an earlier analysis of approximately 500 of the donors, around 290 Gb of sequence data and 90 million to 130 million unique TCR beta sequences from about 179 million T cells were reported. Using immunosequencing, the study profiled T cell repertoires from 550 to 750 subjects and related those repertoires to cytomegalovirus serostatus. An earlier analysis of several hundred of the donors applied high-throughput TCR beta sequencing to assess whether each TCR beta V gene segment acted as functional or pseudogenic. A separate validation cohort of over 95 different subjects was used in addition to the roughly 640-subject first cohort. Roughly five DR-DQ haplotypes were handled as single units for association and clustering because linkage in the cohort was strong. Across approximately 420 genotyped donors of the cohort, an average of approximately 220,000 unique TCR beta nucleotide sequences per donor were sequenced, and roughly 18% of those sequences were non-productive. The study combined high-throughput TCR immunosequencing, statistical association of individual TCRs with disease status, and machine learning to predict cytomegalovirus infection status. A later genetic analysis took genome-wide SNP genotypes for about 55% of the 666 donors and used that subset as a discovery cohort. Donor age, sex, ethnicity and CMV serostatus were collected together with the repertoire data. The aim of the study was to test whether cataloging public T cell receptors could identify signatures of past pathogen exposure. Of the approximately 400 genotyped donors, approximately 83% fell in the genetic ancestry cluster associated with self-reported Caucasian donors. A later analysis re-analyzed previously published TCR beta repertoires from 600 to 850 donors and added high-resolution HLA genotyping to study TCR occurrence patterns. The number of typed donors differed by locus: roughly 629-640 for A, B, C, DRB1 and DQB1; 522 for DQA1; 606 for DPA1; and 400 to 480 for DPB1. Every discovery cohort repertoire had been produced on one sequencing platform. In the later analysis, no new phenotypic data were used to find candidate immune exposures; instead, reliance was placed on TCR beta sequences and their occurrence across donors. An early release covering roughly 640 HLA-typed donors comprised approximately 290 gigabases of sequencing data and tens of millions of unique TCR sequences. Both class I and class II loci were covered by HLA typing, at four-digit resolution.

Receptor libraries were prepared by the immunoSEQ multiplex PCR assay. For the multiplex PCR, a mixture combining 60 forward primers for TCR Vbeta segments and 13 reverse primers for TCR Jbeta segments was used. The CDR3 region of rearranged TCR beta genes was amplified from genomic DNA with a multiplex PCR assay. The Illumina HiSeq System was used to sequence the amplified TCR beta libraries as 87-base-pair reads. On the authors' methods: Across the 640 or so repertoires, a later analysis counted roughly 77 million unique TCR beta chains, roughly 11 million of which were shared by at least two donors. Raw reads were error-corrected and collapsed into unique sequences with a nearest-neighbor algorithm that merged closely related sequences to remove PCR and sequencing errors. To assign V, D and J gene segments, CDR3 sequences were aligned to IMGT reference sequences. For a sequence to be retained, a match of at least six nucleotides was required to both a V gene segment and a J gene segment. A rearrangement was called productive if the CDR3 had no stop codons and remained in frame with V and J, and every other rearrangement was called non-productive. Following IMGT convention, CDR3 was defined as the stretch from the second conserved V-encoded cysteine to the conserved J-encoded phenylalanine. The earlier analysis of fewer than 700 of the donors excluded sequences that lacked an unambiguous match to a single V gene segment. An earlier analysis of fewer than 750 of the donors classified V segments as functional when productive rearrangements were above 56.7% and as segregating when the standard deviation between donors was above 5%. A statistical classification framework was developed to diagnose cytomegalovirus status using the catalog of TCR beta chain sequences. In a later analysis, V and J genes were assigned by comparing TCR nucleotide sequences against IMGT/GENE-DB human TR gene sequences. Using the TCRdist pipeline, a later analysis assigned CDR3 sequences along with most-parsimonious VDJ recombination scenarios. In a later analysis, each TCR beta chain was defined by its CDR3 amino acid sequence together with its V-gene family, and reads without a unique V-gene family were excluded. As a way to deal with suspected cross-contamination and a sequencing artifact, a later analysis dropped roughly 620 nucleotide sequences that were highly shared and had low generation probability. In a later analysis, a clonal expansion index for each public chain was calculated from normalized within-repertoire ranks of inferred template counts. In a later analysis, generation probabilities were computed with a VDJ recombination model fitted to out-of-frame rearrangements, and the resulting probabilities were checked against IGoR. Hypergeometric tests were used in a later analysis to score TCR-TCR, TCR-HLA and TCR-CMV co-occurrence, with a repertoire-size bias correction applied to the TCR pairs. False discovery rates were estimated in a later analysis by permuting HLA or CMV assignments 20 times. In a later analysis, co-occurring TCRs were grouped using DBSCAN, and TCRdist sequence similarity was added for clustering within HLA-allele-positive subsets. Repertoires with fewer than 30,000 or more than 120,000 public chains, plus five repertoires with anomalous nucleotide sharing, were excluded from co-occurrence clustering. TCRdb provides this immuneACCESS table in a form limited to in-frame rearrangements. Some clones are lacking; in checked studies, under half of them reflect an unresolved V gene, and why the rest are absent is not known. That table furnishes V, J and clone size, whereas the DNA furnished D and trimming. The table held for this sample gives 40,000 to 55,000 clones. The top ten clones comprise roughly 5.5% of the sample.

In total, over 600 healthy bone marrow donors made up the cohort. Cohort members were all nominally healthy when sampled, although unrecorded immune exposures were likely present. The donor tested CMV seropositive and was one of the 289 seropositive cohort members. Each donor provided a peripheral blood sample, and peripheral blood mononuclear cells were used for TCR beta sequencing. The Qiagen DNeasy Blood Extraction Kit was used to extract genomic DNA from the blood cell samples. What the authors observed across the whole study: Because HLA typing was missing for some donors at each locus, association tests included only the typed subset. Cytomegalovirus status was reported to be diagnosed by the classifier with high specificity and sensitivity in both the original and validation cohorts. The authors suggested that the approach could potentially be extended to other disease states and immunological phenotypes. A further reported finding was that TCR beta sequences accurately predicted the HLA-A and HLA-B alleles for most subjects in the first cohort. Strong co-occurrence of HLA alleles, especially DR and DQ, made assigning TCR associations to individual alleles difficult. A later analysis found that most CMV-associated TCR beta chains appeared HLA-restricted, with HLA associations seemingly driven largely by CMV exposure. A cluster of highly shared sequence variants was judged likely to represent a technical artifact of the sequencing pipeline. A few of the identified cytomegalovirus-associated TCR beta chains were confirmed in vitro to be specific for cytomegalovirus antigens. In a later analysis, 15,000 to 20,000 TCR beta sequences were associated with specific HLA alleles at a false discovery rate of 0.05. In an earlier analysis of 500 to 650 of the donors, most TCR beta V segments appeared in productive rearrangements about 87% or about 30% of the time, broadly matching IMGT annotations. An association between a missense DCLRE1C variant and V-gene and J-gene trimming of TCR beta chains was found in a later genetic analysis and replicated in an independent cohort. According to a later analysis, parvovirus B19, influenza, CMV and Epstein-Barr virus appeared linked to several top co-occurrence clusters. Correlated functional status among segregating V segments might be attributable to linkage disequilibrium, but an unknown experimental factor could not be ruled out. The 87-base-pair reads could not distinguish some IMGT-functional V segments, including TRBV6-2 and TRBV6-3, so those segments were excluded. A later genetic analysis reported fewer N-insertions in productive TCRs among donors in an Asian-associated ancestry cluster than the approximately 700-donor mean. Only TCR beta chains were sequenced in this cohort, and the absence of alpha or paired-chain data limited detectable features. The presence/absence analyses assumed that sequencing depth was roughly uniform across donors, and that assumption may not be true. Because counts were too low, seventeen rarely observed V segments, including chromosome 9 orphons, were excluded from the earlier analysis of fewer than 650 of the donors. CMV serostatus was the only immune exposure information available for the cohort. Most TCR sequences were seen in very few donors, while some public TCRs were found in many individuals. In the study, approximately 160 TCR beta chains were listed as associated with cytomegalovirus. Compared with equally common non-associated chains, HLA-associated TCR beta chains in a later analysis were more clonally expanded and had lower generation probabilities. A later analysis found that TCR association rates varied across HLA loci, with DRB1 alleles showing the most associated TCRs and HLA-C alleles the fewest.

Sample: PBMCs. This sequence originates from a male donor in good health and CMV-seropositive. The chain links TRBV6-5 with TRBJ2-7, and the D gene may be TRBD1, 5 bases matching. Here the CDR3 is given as CASSPGPYEQYF. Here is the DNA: TGTGCCAGCAGCCCAGGGCCCTACGAGCAGTACTTC.